The present T cell receptor (beta chain) was sequenced within a study of T cells in Graves' hyperthyroidism and ophthalmopathy. About the research overall: Upon initial diagnosis and before any treatment, peripheral blood was collected.

Regions amplified from RNA transcripts were the TCR beta CDR3 regions. HTBI primers were used for first-round RT-PCR of the TCR CDR3. MiXCR, applied by TCRdb to the multiplex PCR reads, yields one record per CDR3 protein. The sample has some 360,000 distinct CDR3 sequences; more than 11% are singletons. Clinicians diagnosed patients from clinical symptoms, serum thyroxine and TRAb, thyroid ultrasound and orbital computed tomography. This clonotype was detected ten times or more. Germline V gene lookup returns CDR1 SGHRS and CDR2 YFSETQ. The J segment lost 2 bases and the V segment lost 0 bases, leaving 4 bases of the junction unmatched. The length of the CDR3 is 18 residues.

Sequences were obtained from blood. The chain uses TRBV5-1 and TRBJ2-1; 14 positions agree with TRBD2. This TCR was sampled from a woman aged 60-70 years with Graves' hyperthyroidism. The DNA of the CDR3 is TGCGCCAGCAGCTTGGGACTAGCGGGAGGGCCGACCTACAATGAGCAGTTCTTC. Translating it yields CASSLGLAGGPTYNEQFF.